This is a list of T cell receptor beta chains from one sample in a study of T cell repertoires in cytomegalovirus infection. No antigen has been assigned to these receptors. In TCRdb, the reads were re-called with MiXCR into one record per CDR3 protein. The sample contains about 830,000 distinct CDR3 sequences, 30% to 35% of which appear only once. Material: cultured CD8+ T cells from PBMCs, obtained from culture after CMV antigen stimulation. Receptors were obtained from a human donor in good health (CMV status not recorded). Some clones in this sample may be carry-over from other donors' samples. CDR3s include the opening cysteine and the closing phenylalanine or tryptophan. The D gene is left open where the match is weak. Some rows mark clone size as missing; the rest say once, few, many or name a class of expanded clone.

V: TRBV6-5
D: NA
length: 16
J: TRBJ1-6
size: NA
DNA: TGTGCCAGCAGTTACTCGACGGGGGGCGAAGGGTCACCCCTCCACTTT
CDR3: CASSYSTGGEGSPLHF

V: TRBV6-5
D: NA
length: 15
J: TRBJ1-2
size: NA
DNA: TGTGCCAGCAGTTACTCTACCTGGTACGATGACGGCTACACCTTC
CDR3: CASSYSTWYDDGYTF

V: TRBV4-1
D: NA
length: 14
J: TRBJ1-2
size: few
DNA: TGCGCCAGCAGCCGGGAGGGAGGGCTAGGCGGCTACACCTTC
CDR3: CASSREGGLGGYTF

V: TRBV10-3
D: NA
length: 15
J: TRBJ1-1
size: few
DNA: TGTGCCATCAGTGGTGACAGGAAAAGGAGGACTGAAGCTTTCTTT
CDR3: CAISGDRKRRTEAFF

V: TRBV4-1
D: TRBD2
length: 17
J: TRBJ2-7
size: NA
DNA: TGCGCCAGCAGCCAAGAAGTCCCTAGCGGGGGGGCCTACGAGCAGTACTTC
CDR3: CASSQEVPSGGAYEQYF

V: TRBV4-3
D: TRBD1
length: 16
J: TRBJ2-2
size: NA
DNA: TGCGCCAGCAGCCAACCGGGACAGGGGTACACCGGGGAGCTGTTTTTT
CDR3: CASSQPGQGYTGELFF

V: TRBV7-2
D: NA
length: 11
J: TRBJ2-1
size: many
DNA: TGTGCCAGCAGTACAAGAGGTGAGCAGTTCTTC
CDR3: CASSTRGEQFF

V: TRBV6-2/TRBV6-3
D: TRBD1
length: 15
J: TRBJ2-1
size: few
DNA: TGTGCCAGCAGCCTGACAGGGAATACCTACAATGAGCAGTTCTTC
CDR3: CASSLTGNTYNEQFF

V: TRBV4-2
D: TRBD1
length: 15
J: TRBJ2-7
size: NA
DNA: TGTGCCAGCAGCCCATGGGACAGCAGCCGCTACGAGCAGTACTTC
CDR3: CASSPWDSSRYEQYF

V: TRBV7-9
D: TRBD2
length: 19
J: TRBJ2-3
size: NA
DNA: TGTGCCAGCAGCTCCCCAGCGGGGGACCTTAAGGCATCCACAGATACGCAGTATTTT
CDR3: CASSSPAGDLKASTDTQYF

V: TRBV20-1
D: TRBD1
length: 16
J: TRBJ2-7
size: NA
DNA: TGCAGTGCTAGAGACCCGACAGGGGGCATACTCTACGAGCAGTACTTC
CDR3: CSARDPTGGILYEQYF

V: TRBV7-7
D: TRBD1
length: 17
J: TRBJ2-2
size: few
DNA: TGTGCTAGCAGCCCCTATCCCAGGACAGGCTACGCCGGGGAGCTGTTTTTT
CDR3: CASSPYPRTGYAGELFF

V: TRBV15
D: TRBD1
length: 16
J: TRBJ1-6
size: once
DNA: TGTGCCACCAGCGGCATTAGGACAGGGGCGCATTCACCCCTCCACTTT
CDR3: CATSGIRTGAHSPLHF

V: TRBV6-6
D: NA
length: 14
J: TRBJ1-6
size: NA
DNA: TGTGCCAGCAGTCCTCTCTTGGGGAATTCACCCCTCCACTTT
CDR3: CASSPLLGNSPLHF